Each of the 19 T cell receptor beta chains below was sequenced from the same sample in a study of blood T cell repertoires in COVID-19. Profiled with immunoSEQ multiplex PCR; TCRdb holds only in-frame clones, not every one. The sample holds approximately 230,000 clones, about 85% seen once. Material: peripheral blood. These receptor sequences come from a young man with active or convalescent COVID-19.

Comment on this clone: One junction end disagrees with the germline gene, perhaps due to a read error. This sequence joins TRBV28 and TRBJ2-5; D ambiguous. CDR1 and CDR2 from the germline V gene are MDHEN and SYDVKM. The CDR3 covers 14 residues. CDR3 coding DNA: TGTGCCAGCAGTTTAGGGCTTAACCAGGAGACCCAGTACTTC. It codes for CASSLGLNQETQYF.

The chain combines TRBV19 with TRBJ2-7; 12 nucleotides align to TRBD2. V shed 3 bases, J shed 5 bases, and the junction held 11 bases outside the gene matches. The CDR3 sequence is 17 residues long. Germline lookup yields CDR1 LNHDA and CDR2 SQIVND (reference sequence). As DNA, the CDR3 is TGTGCCAGTAGTATGGGAAGACTAGCGGGGGTGAGGAACGAGCAGTACTTC. It specifies CASSMGRLAGVRNEQYF.

This chain joins TRBV5-1 and TRBJ2-1; D is perhaps TRBD2 (6 bases). Trimming removed 1 base from V and 5 bases from J, with 10 bases in between. Germline values: CDR1 SGHRS, CDR2 YFSETQ. This CDR3 is built from 14 residues. The CDR3 DNA sequence: TGCGCCAGCAGCTTGATAGGCGGGGACAATGAGCAGTTCTTC. This encodes CASSLIGGDNEQFF. The whole variable domain, filled in from reference TRBV5-1 and TRBJ2-1, reads KAGVTQTPRYLIKTRGQQVTLSCSPISGHRSVSWYQQTPGQGLQFLFEYFSETQRNKGNFPGRFSGRQFSNSRSEMNVSTLELGDSALYLCASSLIGGDNEQFFGPGTRLTVL.

This chain connects TRBV5-1 to TRBJ2-6, with 9 bases identical to TRBD1. The V segment lost 3 bases and the J segment 2 bases; nucleotides outside the gene matches: 9. The CDR3 runs to 18 residues. Per germline, CDR1 SGHRS and CDR2 YFSETQ. The CDR3 sequence: CASSWGTGRRAGANVLTF. Here the CDR3 DNA reads TGCGCCAGCAGCTGGGGGACAGGGAGAAGGGCTGGGGCCAACGTCCTGACTTTC.

The CDR3 nucleotides are TGCACCAGCAGCCAAGATCAGGCAGGGACTCTTATTGGAAACATTCAGTACTTC. This translates into CTSSQDQAGTLIGNIQYF. The V and J genes are TRBV1 and TRBJ2-4; the tabulated D call, TRBD2, remains unverified against the DNA. TRBV1 is listed as a pseudogene. The CDR3 has 18 residues.

The rearrangement uses TRBV9 and TRBJ1-3; D call uncertain. CDR1 and CDR2 from the germline V gene are SGDLS and YYNGEE. The V end was cut by 0 bases, the J end by 0 bases, with 7 bases between. The CDR3 has 15 amino acids. The CDR3 spells CASSVGSVSGNTIYF. DNA for the CDR3: TGTGCCAGCAGCGTAGGTTCGGTCTCTGGAAACACCATATATTTT.

DNA of the CDR3: TGTGCCAGCAGCCACACTAGGGACAGTACCTACGAGCAGTACTTC. This translates into CASSHTRDSTYEQYF. V is TRBV4-2 and J is TRBJ2-7; 7 nucleotides align to TRBD1. Germline CDR1 is LGHNA and CDR2 is YNFKEQ. V shed 3 bases and J 2 bases; nucleotides not matched to a gene: 7. The CDR3 length is 15 residues.

The CDR3 sequence is CASSQYISGNTIYF. For the CDR3, the DNA is TGTGCCAGCAGCCAATACATCTCTGGAAACACCATATATTTT. The genes are TRBV3-1 (or the pseudogene TRBV3-2) and TRBJ1-3, with D hard to call. The CDR3 sequence is 14 residues long. Trimming pared 2 bases from V and 0 bases from J, leaving 5 bases between. Germline lookup yields CDR1 LGHDT and CDR2 YNNKEL (reference sequence).

The rearrangement uses TRBV13 and TRBJ1-1; TRBD1 is a possible D gene (5 bases). Germline lookup yields CDR1 PRHDT and CDR2 FYEKMQ (reference sequence). CDR3 length equals 13 residues. V was clipped by 0 bases and J by 10 bases, with 12 bases between them. The CDR3 sequence is CASSLGGGGPAFF. The CDR3 DNA reads as TGTGCCAGCAGCTTAGGGGGCGGGGGACCAGCTTTCTTT.

The chain employs TRBV7-3 and TRBJ2-6; possibly TRBD2 for D (5 bases). The ends were cut back, 2 bases at V and 0 bases at J, with 11 bases in the middle. The CDR3 covers 17 residues. In germline, CDR1 is SGHTA, CDR2 FQGTGA. CDR3 DNA: TGTGCCAGCAGCTTAGGGAGCCGAAACTCTGGGGCCAACGTCCTGACTTTC. Translation gives CASSLGSRNSGANVLTF.

This chain links TRBV25-1 with TRBJ2-2; 8 bases map to TRBD2. With V trimmed by 3 bases and J by 5 bases, 5 bases remained unmatched. CDR3 length equals 15 residues. Germline V lookup: CDR1 MGHDK, CDR2 SYGVNS. The CDR3 DNA sequence: TGTGCCAGCAGTGACTCCGGGACTAGTACCGGGGAGCTGTTTTTT. This sequence encodes CASSDSGTSTGELFF.

The gene calls are TRBV15 and TRBJ1-6; the match to TRBD1 covers 8 bases. Trimming took 2 bases from V and 9 from J; bases not matched to a gene: 6. Germline V CDR1 and CDR2: LNHNV, YYDKDF (reference sequence). The CDR3 extends over 15 amino acids. This chain's CDR3 is CATSRPGQGGSPLHF. The CDR3 DNA reads as TGTGCCACCAGCAGACCTGGACAGGGTGGTTCACCCCTCCACTTT.

The chain uses TRBV18 and TRBJ1-6; 9 bases are shared with TRBD1. The V gene's germline CDR1 is KGHSH and CDR2 LQKENI. The CDR3 totals 14 residues. The trim removed 2 bases at V and 9 bases at J, leaving 2 bases unmatched. CDR3 region: CASSPDRGVSPLHF. The CDR3 bases are TGTGCCAGCTCACCAGACAGGGGGGTTTCACCCCTCCACTTT.

This chain connects TRBV7-3 to TRBJ2-1; D might be TRBD1 (6 bases). Between the trimmed V and J ends, which lost 5 bases and 4 bases, there was a span of 15 bases. CDR3 length: 15 residues. CDR1 and CDR2 (germline): SGHTA, FQGTGA. Here the CDR3 reads CASSPEDSTYNEQFF. Here the CDR3 DNA reads TGTGCCAGCAGCCCCGAGGACAGTACTTACAATGAGCAGTTCTTC.

The chain employs TRBV6-2 or TRBV6-3 and TRBJ2-6; TRBD1 might be the D (7 bases). This CDR3 is 17 amino acids long. V lost 1 base and J 5 bases, leaving 15 bases between the germline ends. The germline gives CDR1 MNHEY, CDR2 SVGEGT. The CDR3 is CASSYYQQGRRANVLTF. The DNA of the CDR3 is TGTGCCAGCAGTTACTACCAACAGGGGAGGAGGGCCAACGTCCTGACTTTC.

V usage is TRBV12-5 and J usage is TRBJ1-2; no clear D. V was pared by 1 base and J by 7 bases, with 13 bases between. This CDR3 spans 14 amino acids. Looked up from germline, CDR1 is LGHNT and CDR2 is FRNRAP. The DNA for the CDR3 is TGTGCTAGTGGTTTGGATCTCTCCTCCTCTGGCTACACCTTC. This sequence encodes CASGLDLSSSGYTF.

The chain links TRBV9 to TRBJ2-1; 13 bases line up with TRBD2. Germline V gene sequence: CDR1 SGDLS, CDR2 YYNGEE. Losses at the gene ends were 0 bases for V and 8 bases for J; bases not matched to a gene: 5. This CDR3 has 16 amino acids. In nucleotides, the CDR3 is TGTGCCAGCAGCGTAGCACTAGCGGGGGGGCTTGATGAGCAGTTCTTC. The encoded protein is CASSVALAGGLDEQFF. The full variable domain, its missing parts supplied by reference TRBV9 and TRBJ2-1, is DSGVTQTPKHLITATGQRVTLRCSPRSGDLSVYWYQQSLDQGLQFLIQYYNGEERAKGNILERFSAQQFPDLHSELNLSSLELGDSALYFCASSVALAGGLDEQFFGPGTRLTVL.

The chain has TRBV6-5 and TRBJ2-2; 7 bases line up with TRBD1. J was trimmed by 6 bases and V by 0 bases; bases with no gene match: 7. Germline V gives CDR1 MNHEY, CDR2 SVGAGI. This CDR3 region has 16 residues. The CDR3 here is CASSYSKGGWAGELFF. CDR3 in DNA: TGTGCCAGCAGTTACTCGAAAGGGGGCTGGGCCGGGGAGCTGTTTTTT.

The chain joins TRBV28 to TRBJ2-1; 9 bases agree with TRBD2. Germline V gene sequence: CDR1 MDHEN, CDR2 SYDVKM. The CDR3 totals 15 residues. After removal of 5 bases from V and 3 bases from J, the junction contained 5 bases not matched to a gene. The CDR3 protein is CASSPRLAVYNEQFF. The CDR3 DNA reads as TGTGCCAGCAGTCCCCGACTAGCGGTCTACAATGAGCAGTTCTTC.